A selection of T cell receptor beta chains follows, all from one sample in a study of immune evolution from preneoplasia to lung adenocarcinoma. Sequenced by immunoSEQ multiplex PCR; TCRdb stores in-frame clones only, minus some. The data show about 26,000 clones, with just under 75% seen just once and around 6% held by the top ten. Material: FFPE invasive lung adenocarcinoma tissue. Receptors were obtained from a person between 55 and 70 years old with invasive lung adenocarcinoma. Some clones in this sample may be carry-over from other donors' samples. CDR3s include the opening cysteine and the closing phenylalanine or tryptophan. The D gene is left open where the match is weak. Part of the rows lack a size; the others show once, few, many or a class for expanded clones.

D gene,J gene,V gene,clone size,CDR3 DNA,CDR3 protein
NA,TRBJ1-1,TRBV12-5,few,TGTGCTAGTGGTCGGGCAACAGGGTGGAGCACTGAAGCTTTCTTT,CASGRATGWSTEAFF
NA,TRBJ1-5,TRBV25-1,NA,TGTGCCAGCAGTCCTGGGGGCCCCCATCAGCCCCAGCATTTT,CASSPGGPHQPQHF
TRBD2,TRBJ2-7,TRBV30,NA,TGTGCCTGGACTGGGGGACTAGCGGGAGGGAGCGCCTACGAGCAGTACTTC,CAWTGGLAGGSAYEQYF
NA,TRBJ2-3,TRBV27,NA,TGTGCCAGCACCAAGTGGTCAGTACCAGATACGCAGTATTTT,CASTKWSVPDTQYF
TRBD1,TRBJ2-7,TRBV5-6,NA,TGTGCCAGCAGCGCCGCTGACAGGGAACACGAGCAGTACTTC,CASSAADREHEQYF
TRBD2,TRBJ2-1,TRBV9,once,TGTGCCAGCAGCGCGGGACTAGCGGGAGGGTTAGAGCAGTTCTTC,CASSAGLAGGLEQFF
NA,TRBJ1-1,TRBV11-2,NA,TGTGCCAGCAGCCCGGGGGCCGGGGGGGGTGAAGCTTTCTTT,CASSPGAGGGEAFF
NA,TRBJ1-1,TRBV18,once,TGTGCCAGCTCCCGTGAGGTGGGGGAGGCTTTCTTT,CASSREVGEAFF
NA,TRBJ2-7,TRBV28,few,TGTGCCAGCAGTTCCAGGACCGCCGAGGGGGTTTGGGAGCAGTACTTC,CASSSRTAEGVWEQYF
NA,TRBJ2-1,TRBV7-7,NA,TGTGCCAGCAGCTTAAGCTTATACAATGAGCAGTTCTTC,CASSLSLYNEQFF
NA,TRBJ2-3,TRBV5-1,few,TGCGCCAGCAGCTTGGGAGGCATCGGCACAGATACGCAGTATTTT,CASSLGGIGTDTQYF
TRBD1,TRBJ2-3,TRBV6-4,NA,TGTGCCAGCAGTGCGGACAGGGGCGTTGGTACTGTTCTGTATTTT,CASSADRGVGTVLYF
TRBD2,TRBJ2-3,TRBV19,NA,TGTGCCAGTGGGGCTAGCGGTTACACAGATACGCAGTATTTT,CASGASGYTDTQYF
NA,TRBJ1-4,TRBV4-3,NA,TGCGCCAGCAGCCAAGATACTTCACGGACAGACCATAATGAAAAACTGTTTTTT,CASSQDTSRTDHNEKLFF
NA,TRBJ1-1,TRBV7-9,NA,TGTGCCAGCATGTTAAGGGGTGGCACTGAAGCTTTCTTT,CASMLRGGTEAFF
NA,TRBJ2-2,TRBV28,once,TGTGCCAGCAGGTCCCCGGGTCTGGGGGAGCTGTTTTTT,CASRSPGLGELFF
TRBD2,TRBJ2-2,TRBV30,once,TGTGCCTGGACGGCGGGAGGGATTACCGGGGAGCTGTTTTTT,CAWTAGGITGELFF
TRBD1,TRBJ2-1,TRBV2,NA,TGTGCCAGCAGTGAAGTGGCCGGGACAGGGAGTGCCAATGAGCAGTTCTTC,CASSEVAGTGSANEQFF
NA,TRBJ1-1,TRBV5-3,few,TGTGCCAGAAGTCCGACGCAGGGAGCTTACACTGAAGCTTTCTTT,CARSPTQGAYTEAFF
TRBD1,TRBJ2-5,TRBV15,NA,TGTGCCACCAGCGAGGATCGGACAGGGGATCGTTGGGAGACCCAGTACTTC,CATSEDRTGDRWETQYF
TRBD1,TRBJ2-2,TRBV10-3,NA,TGTGCCATCAAAGGGACAGCCGGGGAGCTGTTTTTT,CAIKGTAGELFF
NA,TRBJ2-3,TRBV20-1,NA,TGCAGTGCTAGAGATCAGGATACGCAGTATTTT,CSARDQDTQYF
TRBD2,TRBJ2-1,TRBV14,NA,TGTGCCAGCAGCCAAGCTAGCGGGAGGTACAATGAGCAGTTCTTC,CASSQASGRYNEQFF
NA,TRBJ1-2,TRBV30,NA,TGTGCCTGGTCCGACGGGGGCTATAGCTATGGCTACACCTTC,CAWSDGGYSYGYTF
NA,TRBJ2-2,TRBV7-9,NA,TGTGCCAGCAGCTTAGTGAGTTCAAGCACAGGGATTTTGTTTTTT,CASSLVSSSTGILFF
TRBD1,TRBJ1-5,TRBV6-6,NA,TGTGCCAGCAGTTTCGGGACAGACAATCAGCCCCAGCATTTT,CASSFGTDNQPQHF
TRBD1,TRBJ2-3,TRBV5-1,NA,TGCGCCAGTTCCCGGGACAGGCTCACAGATACGCAGTATTTT,CASSRDRLTDTQYF
NA,TRBJ2-1,TRBV7-9,once,TGTGCCAGCAGCTTTGAAGGGGCAGGGGAGCAGTTCTTC,CASSFEGAGEQFF
NA,TRBJ2-5,TRBV2,NA,TGTGCCAGCAGTGAAGCGCGGGGCCGCCAAGAGACCCAGTACTTC,CASSEARGRQETQYF
TRBD1,TRBJ1-3,TRBV7-2,NA,TGTGCCAGCAGCTTAGGGGTCCGACAGGGGACCATATATTTT,CASSLGVRQGTIYF
NA,TRBJ1-2,TRBV18,NA,TGTGCCAGCTCACCCTCGGCGGAGGGTAACTATGGCTACACCTTC,CASSPSAEGNYGYTF
NA,TRBJ2-7,TRBV7-8,NA,TGTGCCAGCAGCCCCGAGGGAGCCTTCTACGAGCAGTACTTC,CASSPEGAFYEQYF
TRBD1,TRBJ1-1,TRBV28,once,TGTGCCAGCAGTTCCAGGACAGGGACTGAAGCTTTCTTT,CASSSRTGTEAFF
NA,TRBJ2-3,TRBV29-1,NA,TGCAGCGTTGGACTGACTGGCACAGATACGCAGTATTTT,CSVGLTGTDTQYF
NA,TRBJ1-2,TRBV11-2,NA,TGTGCCAGCAGCCTGTGGGAAGGGCCTGGCTACACCTTC,CASSLWEGPGYTF
NA,TRBJ2-7,TRBV6-1,NA,TGTGCCAGCAGTGAAGCGCCGGAATCCGAGCAGTACTTC,CASSEAPESEQYF
TRBD1,TRBJ1-5,TRBV19,NA,TGTGCCAGTAGTAGGGACAGGCCAGTAGATCAGCCCCAGCATTTT,CASSRDRPVDQPQHF
TRBD1,TRBJ1-3,TRBV5-4,few,TGTGCCAGCAGTAGGACAGGGGCGGGTGGAAACACCATATATTTT,CASSRTGAGGNTIYF
TRBD2,TRBJ2-7,TRBV10-1,few,TGCGCCAGCAGAGTTAGCGGGAGGGAGGACGAGCAGTACTTC,CASRVSGREDEQYF
NA,TRBJ2-7,TRBV18,NA,TGTGCCAGCTCAACCTACGTCCTAGCATCGGCTGCCGAGCAGTACTTC,CASSTYVLASAAEQYF
NA,TRBJ2-7,TRBV2,NA,TGTGCCAGCACGAGCAACTCCTACGAGCAGTACTTC,CASTSNSYEQYF
TRBD2,TRBJ2-3,TRBV15,NA,TGTGCCACCAGCAGAGAAGGTGGCGGGAGCGAGACAGATACGCAGTATTTT,CATSREGGGSETDTQYF
NA,TRBJ1-2,TRBV7-2,NA,TGTGCCAGCAGCACATACGACACGGATGCTGGCTACACCTTC,CASSTYDTDAGYTF
NA,TRBJ2-7,TRBV5-1,NA,TGCGCCAGCAGCGATTCGCACACCTCCTACGAGCAGTACTTC,CASSDSHTSYEQYF
NA,TRBJ2-4,TRBV5-6,NA,TGTGCCAGCAGCTTGGGTTTAATTAGGAACATTCAGTACTTC,CASSLGLIRNIQYF
TRBD1,TRBJ1-5,TRBV5-1,NA,TGCGCCAGCAGCTTGGGGGACAGGGGCAGGGAGCCCCAGCATTTT,CASSLGDRGREPQHF
TRBD1,TRBJ1-1,TRBV7-8,NA,TGTGCCAGCAGCCAGGGGGGAAACACTGAAGCTTTCTTT,CASSQGGNTEAFF
NA,TRBJ1-1,TRBV15,NA,TGTGCCACCAGCACGACCAGGGTAACTGAAGCTTTCTTT,CATSTTRVTEAFF
NA,TRBJ1-4,TRBV2,NA,TGTGCCAGCAGCCAATTCACAGGGACCGAAAAACTGTTTTTT,CASSQFTGTEKLFF
NA,TRBJ1-2,TRBV4-2,NA,TGTGCCAGCAGCCAAGTGACGACGACAGGCCCAGACTATGGCTACACCTTC,CASSQVTTTGPDYGYTF
NA,TRBJ1-4,TRBV30,NA,TGTGCCTGGAGAGGCAGGGCCGGAGCCGGAGAGGGCGAAAAACTGTTTTTT,CAWRGRAGAGEGEKLFF
NA,TRBJ2-2,TRBV5-4,NA,TGTGCCAGCAGCAAGTGGGATAGGAACACCGGGGAGCTGTTTTTT,CASSKWDRNTGELFF
TRBD2,TRBJ2-7,TRBV11-3,NA,TGTGCCAGCAGCCGCGGGACTAGCGGCTCCTACGAGCAGTACTTC,CASSRGTSGSYEQYF
TRBD2,TRBJ2-3,TRBV7-9,once,TGTGCCAGCAGCTCTAAACCGGGACTAGCGGGAGGGACCACAGATACGCAGTATTTT,CASSSKPGLAGGTTDTQYF
NA,TRBJ1-5,TRBV4-1,NA,TGCGCCAGCAGCCAAGAGACAGGAGCGGATCAGCCCCAGCATTTT,CASSQETGADQPQHF
NA,TRBJ2-1,TRBV7-6,few,TGTGCCAGCAGCTTAGGGCCGGGCTACAATGAGCAGTTCTTC,CASSLGPGYNEQFF
TRBD2,TRBJ2-4,TRBV6-6,NA,TGTGCCAGCAGCCTAGCGGGACCCCCTGGCATTCAGTACTTC,CASSLAGPPGIQYF
NA,TRBJ2-2,TRBV9,NA,TGTGCCAGCACTGACAAGTACACCGGGGAGCTGTTTTTT,CASTDKYTGELFF
NA,TRBJ2-1,TRBV15,NA,TGTGCCACCAGCAGACCAAGGAGGGGGGACGAGCAGTTCTTC,CATSRPRRGDEQFF
NA,TRBJ1-1,TRBV5-1,NA,TGCGCCAGCAGCGACCAGGGCGGCATGAACACTGAAGCTTTCTTT,CASSDQGGMNTEAFF